One sample yielded the 32 T cell receptor beta chains listed below, sequenced in a study of early T cells in non-severe SARS-CoV-2 infection. TCRdb called the 5' RACE reads again in MiXCR, with one record for every CDR3 protein. The sample yields tens of thousands of distinct CDR3 sequences, more than 10% seen once. Sequenced sample: whole blood. These receptor sequences come from an adult who was a healthcare worker with PCR-confirmed SARS-CoV-2 infection or an uninfected control (not recorded which).

This clonotype came up a few times. This rearrangement joins TRBV7-6 to TRBJ2-2, with 10 nucleotides matching TRBD1. Germline V CDR1 and CDR2: SGHVS, FNYEAQ. Trimming cost V 4 bases and J 4 bases; bases outside gene matches: 3. CDR3 length: 15 residues. The CDR3 DNA sequence: TGTGCCAGCAGCTCGACAGGGGGCTCCACCGGGGAGCTGTTTTTT. It specifies CASSSTGGSTGELFF. The whole variable domain, remainder taken from reference TRBV7-6 and TRBJ2-2, is GAGVSQSPRYKVTKRGQDVALRCDPISGHVSLYWYRQALGQGPEFLTYFNYEAQQDKSGLPNDRFSAERPEGSISTLTIQRTEQRDSAMYRCASSSTGGSTGELFFGEGSRLTVL.

This clonotype appeared a few times. The CDR3 region has the DNA TGTGCCAGCAGCTTAGAAGTAGCTTTGAACTATGGCTACACCTTC. Translating it yields CASSLEVALNYGYTF. The gene calls are TRBV7-9 and TRBJ1-2; no clear D gene. CDR1 is SEHNR and CDR2 is FQNEAQ in the germline V gene (reference sequence). This CDR3 comprises 15 residues. Between the trimmed V and J ends, which lost 1 base and 2 bases, there was a span of 11 bases.

The chain has TRBV10-3 and TRBJ2-7; the match to TRBD2 covers 9 bases. Germline CDR1 ENHRY, CDR2 SYGVKD. CDR3 length: 13 amino acids. Germline trimming cut 3 bases from V and 6 bases from J; bases unmatched to any gene: 3. The DNA for the CDR3 is TGTGCCATCAGTGAAGGACTAGCGATCGAGCAGTACTTC. It specifies CAISEGLAIEQYF.

This clonotype was found many times. The chain carries TRBV5-4 and TRBJ1-1; D unclear. Trimming left V 4 bases short and J 3 bases short, with 13 bases between. The germline gives CDR1 SGHNT, CDR2 YYREEE (reference sequence). The CDR3 sequence is 14 residues long. The CDR3 nucleotides read TGTGCCAGCAGCCCAAAGACATCGGACACTGAAGCTTTCTTT. It encodes CASSPKTSDTEAFF.

Ten or more counts support this clonotype. The CDR3 coding sequence is TGTGCCAGCAACCGGGACAGGGGGAGGACAGATACGCAGTATTTT. Residues: CASNRDRGRTDTQYF. The chain has TRBV2 and TRBJ2-3; 11 positions agree with TRBD1. Germline V gives CDR1 SNHLY, CDR2 FYNNEI. The CDR3 is 15 amino acids. V trimming: 7 bases; J trimming: 3 bases; junction bases outside the gene matches: 6.

The chain joins TRBV19 to TRBJ1-2; the D gene is possibly TRBD1 (5 bases). Germline CDR1 is LNHDA and CDR2 is SQIVND (reference sequence). V lost 2 bases and J 4 bases, leaving 14 bases between the germline ends. The CDR3 covers 15 residues. This CDR3 is CASSISVGGTYGYTF. The CDR3 DNA sequence: TGTGCCAGTAGTATAAGTGTGGGGGGGACCTATGGCTACACCTTC.

CDR3 residues: CASSPRTQQYF. In DNA form, the CDR3 reads TGTGCCAGCAGTCCGCGGACCCAGCAGTACTTC. This sequence joins TRBV11-1 and TRBJ2-7, with D unclear. The CDR3 extends over 11 amino acids. Germline V lookup: CDR1 SGHAT, CDR2 FQDESV (reference sequence). V lost 6 bases, J lost 8 bases, and 11 bases lay in between.

This clonotype was found many times. The V call is TRBV4-1, the J call TRBJ2-3, with D possibly being TRBD2 (5 bases). The CDR3 covers 16 residues. V lost 0 bases and J 0 bases, leaving 10 bases between the germline ends. CDR1 is MGHRA, CDR2 YSYEKL, per germline. CDR3 sequence (DNA): TGCGCCAGCAGCCAAGATTCCGGGGTTAGCACAGATACGCAGTATTTT. Translation: CASSQDSGVSTDTQYF.

This clonotype has just a few counts. The genes are TRBV6-1 and TRBJ1-2, with 7 bases that match TRBD1. In germline, CDR1 is MNHNS, CDR2 SASEGT. The V segment lost 6 bases and the J segment 9 bases; nucleotides outside the gene matches: 13. The CDR3 is made up of 14 amino acids. The CDR3 spells CASRAMTGPMSYTF. DNA of the CDR3: TGTGCCAGCAGGGCGATGACAGGGCCCATGAGCTACACCTTC.

This clonotype was detected ten times or more. V is TRBV7-3 and J is TRBJ2-6, with a possible D match to TRBD1 (5 bases). CDR3 length: 16 amino acids. Per the germline V gene, CDR1 is SGHTA and CDR2 is FQGTGA. Between the trimmed V and J ends, which lost 5 bases and 0 bases, there was a span of 11 bases. As DNA, the CDR3 is TGTGCCAGCAGCCGACAGCCACTCTCTGGGGCCAACGTCCTGACTTTC. Translated: CASSRQPLSGANVLTF.

This clonotype was recorded many times. The chain links TRBV6-1 to TRBJ2-5; D might be TRBD2 (7 bases). Trimming removed 7 bases at V and 5 bases at J, with 11 bases between. The germline CDR1 and CDR2 sequences are MNHNS and SASEGT. This CDR3 contains 12 residues. CDR3 sequence reads: CASKGRGETQYF. In DNA form, the CDR3 reads TGTGCCAGCAAGGGGAGGGGGGAGACCCAGTACTTC.

This clonotype was observed at least ten times. V gene TRBV12-3 or TRBV12-4 combines with J gene TRBJ1-2; 8 bases agree with TRBD1. Trimming removed 5 bases from V and 4 bases from J; junction bases left unmatched: 6. The CDR3 consists of 14 residues. The CDR3 loop is CASSPLDRGYGYTF. In nucleotides, the CDR3 is TGTGCCAGCAGTCCCCTAGACAGGGGCTATGGCTACACCTTC.

The chain carries TRBV7-3 and TRBJ2-1, with D hard to call. The CDR3 sequence is 14 residues long. Trimming stripped 5 bases from V and 7 bases from J, with 15 bases between. The germline V gene has CDR1 SGHTA and CDR2 FQGTGA. CDR3 coding DNA: TGTGCCAGCAGCCTCGGCGACGGTTGGAATGAGCAGTTCTTC. Protein: CASSLGDGWNEQFF.

This clonotype was detected a few times. V gene TRBV5-1 combines with J gene TRBJ2-7, with TRBD2 matching 11 bases. CDR1 is SGHRS, CDR2 YFSETQ, per germline. V was clipped by 3 bases and J by 4 bases; unmatched bases: 0. The CDR3 is 13 amino acids. CDR3 in amino acids: CASSWTSGYEQYF. CDR3 coding DNA: TGCGCCAGCAGCTGGACTAGCGGGTACGAGCAGTACTTC.

This clonotype showed up just a few times. This chain uses TRBV3-1 with TRBJ1-2; D unclear. Germline V gene sequence: CDR1 LGHDT, CDR2 YNNKEL (reference sequence). V was pared by 1 base and J by 5 bases, with 8 bases between. The CDR3 runs 13 residues. The CDR3: CASSQGQVYGYTF. As DNA, the CDR3 is TGTGCCAGCAGCCAAGGGCAGGTATATGGCTACACCTTC.

This clonotype was observed a few times. The chain is built from TRBV5-1 and TRBJ2-1; TRBD2 agrees at 13 bases. This CDR3 has 16 residues. Germline CDR1 is SGHRS and CDR2 is YFSETQ. V was pared by 2 bases and J by 9 bases, with 8 bases of the junction left unmatched. The CDR3 is CASSLLAGGRVGEQFF. In DNA, the CDR3 is TGCGCCAGCAGCTTACTAGCGGGAGGGCGGGTTGGTGAGCAGTTCTTC.

The V call is TRBV6-2 or TRBV6-3, the J call TRBJ2-5; 8 nucleotides agree with TRBD1. CDR1 and CDR2 (germline): MNHEY, SVGEGT. V was pared by 6 bases and J by 1 base, with 7 bases of the junction left unmatched. The CDR3 runs 15 residues. CDR3 region: CASRPLGTGQETQYF. The CDR3 nucleotides are TGTGCCAGCAGGCCACTAGGGACAGGCCAAGAGACCCAGTACTTC.

This clonotype was picked up a small number of times. The V and J genes are TRBV6-1 and TRBJ2-7; the match to TRBD2 covers 8 bases. Looked up from germline, CDR1 is MNHNS and CDR2 is SASEGT. This CDR3 comprises 16 residues. With V trimmed by 4 bases and J by 9 bases, 17 bases remained unmatched. The CDR3 is CASSVEGPGRESRQYF. The CDR3 DNA reads TGTGCCAGCAGTGTTGAAGGTCCCGGGAGGGAATCGAGGCAGTACTTC.

The J gene is TRBJ2-2, the V gene TRBV12-3 or TRBV12-4; TRBD2 matches at 8 bases. The CDR3 consists of 16 residues. V lost 5 bases and J lost 0; bases outside the gene matches: 5. In DNA form, the CDR3 reads TGTGCCAGCAGTACCCAGCGGGGGTCGAACACCGGGGAGCTGTTTTTT. Its protein is CASSTQRGSNTGELFF.

This clonotype was seen many times. The genes are TRBV18 and TRBJ1-5; D might be TRBD1 (5 bases). Looked up from germline, CDR1 is KGHSH and CDR2 is LQKENI. The germline V and J ends were trimmed by 2 bases and 9 bases, with 11 bases remaining between them. The CDR3 consists of 13 residues. CDR3 sequence reads: CASSPGGDGPQHF. DNA of the CDR3: TGTGCCAGCTCACCAGGAGGGGATGGGCCCCAGCATTTT.

This clonotype was recorded many times. This chain uses TRBV13 with TRBJ2-1; TRBD2 might be the D (6 bases). Trimming removed 0 bases at V and 6 bases at J, with 15 bases between. This CDR3 comprises 16 residues. Germline lookup yields CDR1 PRHDT and CDR2 FYEKMQ (reference sequence). The CDR3, as DNA: TGTGCCAGCAGCTTAGGCCTGGTTAGCGGCCGCAATGAGCAGTTCTTC. It encodes CASSLGLVSGRNEQFF.

This clonotype was counted many times. This chain uses TRBV5-1 with TRBJ2-1; 7 nucleotides align to TRBD2. This CDR3 is built from 14 residues. The ends lost 4 bases at V and 3 bases at J; junction bases unmatched: 4. Germline values: CDR1 SGHRS, CDR2 YFSETQ. The CDR3 here is CASSLGDYYNEQFF. CDR3 in DNA: TGCGCCAGCAGCCTGGGGGACTACTACAATGAGCAGTTCTTC. The full variable domain, with the rest looked up from reference TRBV5-1 and TRBJ2-1, is KAGVTQTPRYLIKTRGQQVTLSCSPISGHRSVSWYQQTPGQGLQFLFEYFSETQRNKGNFPGRFSGRQFSNSRSEMNVSTLELGDSALYLCASSLGDYYNEQFFGPGTRLTVL.

There are many counts of this clonotype. The chain couples TRBV10-2 to TRBJ2-2; D is uncertain. Germline CDR1 reads WSHSY; CDR2 reads SAAADI. V lost 0 bases, J lost 6 bases, and 2 bases lay in between. The CDR3 is made up of 12 amino acids. CDR3 DNA: TGCGCCAGCAGTGAGTCAGCCGGGGAGCTGTTTTTT. Amino acids: CASSESAGELFF.

This clonotype was recorded a few times. The chain recombines TRBV7-8 with TRBJ2-4; 10 bases agree with TRBD2. Trimming at V came to 5 bases and at J to 7 bases, leaving 8 bases not matched to a gene. This CDR3 spans 15 amino acids. CDR1 and CDR2 (germline): SGHVS, FQNEAQ. CDR3 amino acids: CASSTQLAGKNIQYF. CDR3 sequence (DNA): TGTGCCAGCAGCACCCAACTAGCGGGAAAGAACATTCAGTACTTC.

This clonotype was picked up many times. V is TRBV4-2 and J is TRBJ2-5, with a possible D match to TRBD2 (6 bases). Germline V gene sequence: CDR1 LGHNA, CDR2 YNFKEQ. The CDR3 is 16 amino acids. The V gene lost 2 bases and the J gene lost 0 bases, with 13 bases spanning the gap. CDR3 sequence (DNA): TGTGCCAGCAGCCAAAATCCAGGCGGGAACCAAGAGACCCAGTACTTC. Its translation is CASSQNPGGNQETQYF.

This clonotype showed up just a few times. V is TRBV5-1 and J is TRBJ2-5; maybe TRBD2 (7 bases). The CDR3 has 16 residues. Trimming left V 4 bases short and J 1 base short, with 17 bases between. The germline gives CDR1 SGHRS, CDR2 YFSETQ. This CDR3 is CASSLQGSGVQETQYF. The DNA for the CDR3 is TGCGCCAGCAGCCTCCAGGGGAGCGGGGTCCAAGAGACCCAGTACTTC.

Many counts were recorded for this clonotype. The V call is TRBV7-2, the J call TRBJ1-3, with D uncertain. The V end lost 1 base, the J end lost 5 bases, and 0 bases lay between the germline ends. CDR1 is SGHTA and CDR2 is FQGNSA in the germline V gene. The CDR3 is 11 amino acids. For the CDR3, the DNA is TGTGCCAGCAGCTTAGGAAACACCATATATTTT. It codes for CASSLGNTIYF. The entire variable domain, with the rest obtained from reference TRBV7-2 and TRBJ1-3, is as follows: GAGVSQSPSNKVTEKGKDVELRCDPISGHTALYWYRQSLGQGLEFLIYFQGNSAPDKSGLPSDRFSAERTGGSVSTLTIQRTQQEDSAVYLCASSLGNTIYFGEGSWLTVV.

This clonotype was recorded at least ten times. The chain combines TRBV20-1 with TRBJ2-5, with 10 bases identical to TRBD2. J gave up 1 base and V 3 bases, and 2 bases lay outside the gene matches. The length of the CDR3 is 14 residues. CDR1 is DFQATT and CDR2 is SNEGSKA in the germline V gene (reference sequence). CDR3: CSASLAGVQETQYF. The CDR3 DNA reads TGCAGTGCTAGTCTAGCGGGGGTCCAAGAGACCCAGTACTTC.

Ten or more counts support this clonotype. The chain links TRBV6-4 to TRBJ1-1; no firm D call. V was trimmed by 0 bases and J by 11 bases, leaving 16 bases between them. Per the germline V gene, CDR1 is MRHNA and CDR2 is SNTAGT. The length of the CDR3 is 14 residues. Here the CDR3 reads CASSDSRKGGVAFF. The CDR3, as DNA: TGTGCCAGCAGTGACTCGAGAAAGGGAGGTGTCGCTTTCTTT.

There are a few counts of this clonotype. V and J are TRBV4-1 and TRBJ2-7; 11 bases line up with TRBD2. The V segment lost 3 bases and the J segment 2 bases; nucleotides outside the gene matches: 3. This CDR3 has 15 amino acids. Per the germline V gene, CDR1 is MGHRA and CDR2 is YSYEKL. CDR3 sequence: CASSQPLAGAYEQYF. CDR3 nucleotides: TGCGCCAGCAGCCAGCCACTAGCGGGAGCCTACGAGCAGTACTTC.

This clonotype has ten or more counts. The chain recombines TRBV10-1 with TRBJ2-3; 10 bases are a match to TRBD1. The V and J ends lost 3 bases and 0 bases, in that order; junction bases with no gene match: 9. Germline CDR1 WNHNN, CDR2 SYGVQD (reference sequence). The CDR3 is 18 amino acids. This chain's CDR3 is CASSETKLDRGSTDTQYF. For the CDR3, the DNA is TGCGCCAGCAGTGAAACCAAGCTGGACAGGGGGAGCACAGATACGCAGTATTTT.

This clonotype was observed at least ten times. The chain links TRBV12-3 or TRBV12-4 to TRBJ1-1; D gene ambiguous. CDR3 length: 13 amino acids. V was pared by 8 bases and J by 0 bases, with 10 bases between. CDR3 protein: CASQGRVNTEAFF. The CDR3 DNA sequence: TGTGCCAGCCAAGGACGGGTGAACACTGAAGCTTTCTTT.